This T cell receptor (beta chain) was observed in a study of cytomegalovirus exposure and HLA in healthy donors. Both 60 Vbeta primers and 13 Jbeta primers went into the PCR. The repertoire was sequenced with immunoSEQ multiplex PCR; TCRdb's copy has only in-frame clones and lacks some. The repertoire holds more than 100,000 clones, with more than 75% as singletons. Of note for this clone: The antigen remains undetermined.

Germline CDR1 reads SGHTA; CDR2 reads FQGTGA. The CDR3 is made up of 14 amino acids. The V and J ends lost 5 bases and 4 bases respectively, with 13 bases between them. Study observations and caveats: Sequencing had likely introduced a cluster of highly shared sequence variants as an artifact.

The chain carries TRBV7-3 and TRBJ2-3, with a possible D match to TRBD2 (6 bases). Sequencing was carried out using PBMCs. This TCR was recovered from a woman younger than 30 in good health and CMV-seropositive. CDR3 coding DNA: TGTGCCAGCAGCCAACGGGAGTGGTCAGATACGCAGTATTTT. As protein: CASSQREWSDTQYF. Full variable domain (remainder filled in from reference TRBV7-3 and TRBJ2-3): GAGVSQTPSNKVTEKGKYVELRCDPISGHTALYWYRQSLGQGPEFLIYFQGTGAADDSGLPNDRFFAVRPEGSVSTLKIQRTERGDSAVYLCASSQREWSDTQYFGPGTRLTVL.